Following are 3 T cell receptor beta chains from one sample sequenced in a study of blood T cell repertoires in COVID-19. Clones were read by immunoSEQ multiplex PCR, and TCRdb kept only the in-frame ones, dropping some. The sample includes approximately 120,000 clones, about 85% of them seen just once. Sequenced input: peripheral blood. These receptors were taken from an older man with active or convalescent COVID-19.

This clone was observed at least ten times. J is TRBJ2-7 and V is TRBV4-1; D is possibly TRBD1 (6 bases). This CDR3 is 14 amino acids long. Between the trimmed V and J ends, which lost 1 base and 3 bases, there was a span of 10 bases. Germline CDR1 and CDR2: MGHRA and YSYEKL. As DNA, the CDR3 is TGCGCCAGCAGCCAAGTTTACAGGGACTACGAGCAGTACTTC. This gives the protein CASSQVYRDYEQYF.

The chain has TRBV5-6 and TRBJ2-3; D not certain. Deletions cut 0 bases from V and 6 bases from J, with 2 bases between. Germline CDR1 reads SGHDT; CDR2 reads YYEEEE. The CDR3 consists of 11 residues. The CDR3 sequence is CASSLADTQYF. DNA of the CDR3: TGTGCCAGCAGCTTGGCGGATACGCAGTATTTT.

This clone was detected only a few times. The J gene is TRBJ1-2, the V gene TRBV28; maybe TRBD1 (5 bases). This CDR3 comprises 14 residues. Trimming took 10 bases from V and 0 from J, leaving 15 bases between them. Per the germline V gene, CDR1 is MDHEN and CDR2 is SYDVKM. CDR3 in amino acids: CATHRGNTNYGYTF. The CDR3 coding sequence is TGTGCCACCCATCGGGGGAACACTAACTATGGCTACACCTTC.